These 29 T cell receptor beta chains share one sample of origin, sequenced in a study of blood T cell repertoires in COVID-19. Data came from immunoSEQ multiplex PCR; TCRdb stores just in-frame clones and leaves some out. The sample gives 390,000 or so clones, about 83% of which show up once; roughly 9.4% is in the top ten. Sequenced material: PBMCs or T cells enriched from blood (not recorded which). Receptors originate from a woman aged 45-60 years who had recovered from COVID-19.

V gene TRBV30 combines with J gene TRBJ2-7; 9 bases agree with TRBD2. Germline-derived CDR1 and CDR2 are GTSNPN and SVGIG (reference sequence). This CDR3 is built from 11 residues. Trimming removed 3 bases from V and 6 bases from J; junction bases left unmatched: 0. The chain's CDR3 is CAWRREGEQYF. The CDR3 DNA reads TGTGCCTGGAGGCGGGAGGGCGAGCAGTACTTC.

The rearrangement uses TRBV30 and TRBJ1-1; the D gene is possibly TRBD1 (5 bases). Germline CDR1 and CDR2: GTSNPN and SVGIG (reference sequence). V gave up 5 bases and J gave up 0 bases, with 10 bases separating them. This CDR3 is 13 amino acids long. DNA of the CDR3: TGTGCCTGGGGTCAGGGCGTGAACACTGAAGCTTTCTTT. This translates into CAWGQGVNTEAFF.

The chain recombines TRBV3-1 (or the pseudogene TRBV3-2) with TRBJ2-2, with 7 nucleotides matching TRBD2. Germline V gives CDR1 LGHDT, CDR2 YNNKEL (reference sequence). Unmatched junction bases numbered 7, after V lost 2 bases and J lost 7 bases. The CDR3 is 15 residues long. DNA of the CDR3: TGTGCCAGCAGCCAACGTTGGGCGGGAGTCGGGGAGCTGTTTTTT. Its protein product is CASSQRWAGVGELFF.

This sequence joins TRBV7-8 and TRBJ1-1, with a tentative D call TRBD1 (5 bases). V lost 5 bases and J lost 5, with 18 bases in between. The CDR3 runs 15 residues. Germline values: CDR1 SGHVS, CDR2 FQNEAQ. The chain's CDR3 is CASSREEGVRTEAFF. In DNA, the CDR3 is TGTGCCAGCAGCCGAGAAGAAGGGGTGAGGACTGAAGCTTTCTTT.

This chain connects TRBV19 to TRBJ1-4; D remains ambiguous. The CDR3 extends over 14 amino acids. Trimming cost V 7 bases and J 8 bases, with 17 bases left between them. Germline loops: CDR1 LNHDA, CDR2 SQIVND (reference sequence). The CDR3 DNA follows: TGTGCCAGTAACCCGGTCGGGGATTTCGAAAAACTGTTTTTT. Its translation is CASNPVGDFEKLFF.

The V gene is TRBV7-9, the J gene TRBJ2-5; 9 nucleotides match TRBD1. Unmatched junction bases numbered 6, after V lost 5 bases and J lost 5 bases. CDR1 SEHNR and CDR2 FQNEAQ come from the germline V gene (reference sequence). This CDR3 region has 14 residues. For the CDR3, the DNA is TGTGCCAGCAGCGTCCGACAGGGGGGGGAGACCCAGTACTTC. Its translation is CASSVRQGGETQYF.

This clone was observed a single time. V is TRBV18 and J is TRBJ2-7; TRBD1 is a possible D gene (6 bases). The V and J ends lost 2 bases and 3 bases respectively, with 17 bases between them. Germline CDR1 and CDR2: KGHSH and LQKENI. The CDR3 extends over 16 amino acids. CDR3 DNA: TGTGCCAGCTCACCAGTCACAGGGATGATAGGCTACGAGCAGTACTTC. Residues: CASSPVTGMIGYEQYF.

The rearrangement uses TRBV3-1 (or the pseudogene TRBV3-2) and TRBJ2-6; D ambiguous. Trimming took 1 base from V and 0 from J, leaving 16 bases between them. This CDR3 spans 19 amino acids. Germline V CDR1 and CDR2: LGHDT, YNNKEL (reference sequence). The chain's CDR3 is CASSQGLTPLTSGANVLTF. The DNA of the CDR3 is TGTGCCAGCAGCCAAGGGCTGACACCACTCACCTCTGGGGCCAACGTCCTGACTTTC.

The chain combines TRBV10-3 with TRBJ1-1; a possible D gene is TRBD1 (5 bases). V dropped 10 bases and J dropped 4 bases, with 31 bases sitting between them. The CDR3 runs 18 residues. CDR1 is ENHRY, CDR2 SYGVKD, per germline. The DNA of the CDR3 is TGTGCCACTAAGGCGGGGGGGAGAGGCATTTACGTGGGCACTGAAGCTTTCTTT. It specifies CATKAGGRGIYVGTEAFF.

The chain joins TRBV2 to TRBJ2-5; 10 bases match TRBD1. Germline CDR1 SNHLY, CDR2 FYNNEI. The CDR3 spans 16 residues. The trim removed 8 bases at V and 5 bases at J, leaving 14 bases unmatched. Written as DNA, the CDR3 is TGTGCCAGCTCTTCCCCCCGCGGACAGGGGGTCGAGACCCAGTACTTC. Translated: CASSSPRGQGVETQYF.

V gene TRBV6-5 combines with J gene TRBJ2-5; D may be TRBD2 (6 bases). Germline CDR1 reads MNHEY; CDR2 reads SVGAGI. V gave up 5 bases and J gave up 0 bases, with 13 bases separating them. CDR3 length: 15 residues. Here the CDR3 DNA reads TGTGCCAGCAGTCGCACCCCGGGGGACCAAGAGACCCAGTACTTC. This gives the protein CASSRTPGDQETQYF.

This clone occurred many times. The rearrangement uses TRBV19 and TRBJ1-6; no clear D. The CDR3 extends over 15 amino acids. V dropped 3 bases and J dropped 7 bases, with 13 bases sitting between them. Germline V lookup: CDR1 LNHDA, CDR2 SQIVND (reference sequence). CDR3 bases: TGTGCCAGTAGTATCCGGTGGAGGGAAAATTCACCCCTCCACTTT. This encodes CASSIRWRENSPLHF.

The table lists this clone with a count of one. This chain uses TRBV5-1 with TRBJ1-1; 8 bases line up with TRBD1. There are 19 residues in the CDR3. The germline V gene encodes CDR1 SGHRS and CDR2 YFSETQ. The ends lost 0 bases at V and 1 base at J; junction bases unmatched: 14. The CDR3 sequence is CASSLAVWLDRDRNTEAFF. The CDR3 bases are TGCGCCAGCAGCTTGGCCGTGTGGCTGGACAGGGATCGGAACACTGAAGCTTTCTTT.

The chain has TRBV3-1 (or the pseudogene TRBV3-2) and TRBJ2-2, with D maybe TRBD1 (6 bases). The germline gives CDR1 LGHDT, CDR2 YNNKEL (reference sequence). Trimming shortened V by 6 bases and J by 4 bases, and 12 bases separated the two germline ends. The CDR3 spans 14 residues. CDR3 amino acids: CASRKSGATGELFF. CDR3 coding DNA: TGTGCCAGCAGAAAATCAGGGGCCACCGGGGAGCTGTTTTTT.

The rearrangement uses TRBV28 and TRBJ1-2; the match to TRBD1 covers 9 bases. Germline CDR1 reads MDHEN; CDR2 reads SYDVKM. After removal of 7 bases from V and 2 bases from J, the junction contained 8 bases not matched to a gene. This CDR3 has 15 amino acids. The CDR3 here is CASTEGTGKNYGYTF. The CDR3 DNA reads TGTGCCAGCACCGAAGGGACAGGGAAAAACTATGGCTACACCTTC.

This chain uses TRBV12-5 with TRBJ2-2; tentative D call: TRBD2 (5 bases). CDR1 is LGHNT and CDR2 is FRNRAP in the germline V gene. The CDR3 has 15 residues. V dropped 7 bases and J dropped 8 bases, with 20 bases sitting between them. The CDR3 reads CASALINAGSGELFF. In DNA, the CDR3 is TGTGCTAGTGCCCTGATCAACGCGGGTTCGGGGGAGCTGTTTTTT.

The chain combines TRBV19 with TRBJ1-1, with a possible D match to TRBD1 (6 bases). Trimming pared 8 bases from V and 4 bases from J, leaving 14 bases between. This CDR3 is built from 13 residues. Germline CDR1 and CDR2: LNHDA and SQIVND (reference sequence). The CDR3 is CASFPGGGTEAFF. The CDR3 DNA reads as TGTGCCAGTTTCCCGGGAGGGGGCACTGAAGCTTTCTTT.

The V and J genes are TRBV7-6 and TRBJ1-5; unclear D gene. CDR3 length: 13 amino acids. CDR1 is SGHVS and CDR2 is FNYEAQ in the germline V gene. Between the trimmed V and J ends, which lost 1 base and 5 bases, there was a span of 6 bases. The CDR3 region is CASSLGPYQPQHF. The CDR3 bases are TGTGCCAGCAGCTTAGGTCCTTATCAGCCCCAGCATTTT.

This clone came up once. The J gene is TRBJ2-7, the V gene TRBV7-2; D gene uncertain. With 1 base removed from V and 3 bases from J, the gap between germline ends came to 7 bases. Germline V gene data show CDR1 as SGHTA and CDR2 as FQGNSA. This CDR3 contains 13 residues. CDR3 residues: CASSLEAGYEQYF. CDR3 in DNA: TGTGCCAGCAGCTTAGAGGCAGGCTACGAGCAGTACTTC.

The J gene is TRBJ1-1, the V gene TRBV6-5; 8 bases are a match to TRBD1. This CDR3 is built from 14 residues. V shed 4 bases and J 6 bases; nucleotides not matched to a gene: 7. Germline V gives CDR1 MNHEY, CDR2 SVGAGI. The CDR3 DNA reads TGTGCCAGCAGTTTCAGGGGGCTGAGGGCTGAAGCTTTCTTT. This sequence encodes CASSFRGLRAEAFF.

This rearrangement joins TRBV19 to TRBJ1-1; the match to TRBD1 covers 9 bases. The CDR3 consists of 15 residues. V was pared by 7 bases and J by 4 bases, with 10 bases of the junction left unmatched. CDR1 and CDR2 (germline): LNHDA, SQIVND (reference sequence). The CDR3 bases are TGTGCCAGTACCTGGGGGGACAGGGTGAGCACTGAAGCTTTCTTT. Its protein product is CASTWGDRVSTEAFF.

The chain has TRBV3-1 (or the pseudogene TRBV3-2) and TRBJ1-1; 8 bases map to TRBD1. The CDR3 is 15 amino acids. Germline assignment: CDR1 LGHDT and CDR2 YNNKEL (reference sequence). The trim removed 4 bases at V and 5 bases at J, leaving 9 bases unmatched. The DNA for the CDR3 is TGTGCCAGCAGCCGGGACCAGGGGGCGCAGACTGAAGCTTTCTTT. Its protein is CASSRDQGAQTEAFF.

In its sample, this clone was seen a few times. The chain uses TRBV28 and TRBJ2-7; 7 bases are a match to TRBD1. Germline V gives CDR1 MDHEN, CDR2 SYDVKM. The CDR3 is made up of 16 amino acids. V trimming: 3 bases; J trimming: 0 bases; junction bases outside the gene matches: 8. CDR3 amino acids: CASSFADRASSYEQYF. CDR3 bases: TGTGCCAGCAGTTTTGCCGACAGGGCCAGCTCCTACGAGCAGTACTTC.

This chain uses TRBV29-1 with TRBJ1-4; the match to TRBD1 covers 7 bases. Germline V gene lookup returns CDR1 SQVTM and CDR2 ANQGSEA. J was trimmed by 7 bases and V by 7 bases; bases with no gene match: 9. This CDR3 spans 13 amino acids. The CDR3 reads CSAKTGSGEKLFF. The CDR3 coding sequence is TGCAGCGCAAAGACAGGGTCGGGTGAAAAACTGTTTTTT.

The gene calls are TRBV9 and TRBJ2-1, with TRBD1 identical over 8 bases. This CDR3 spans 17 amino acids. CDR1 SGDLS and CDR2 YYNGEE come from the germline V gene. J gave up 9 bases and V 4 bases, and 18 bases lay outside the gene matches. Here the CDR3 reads CASSSDRPGQVFVEQFF. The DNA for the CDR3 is TGTGCCAGCAGCTCCGATCGACCGGGACAGGTCTTTGTTGAGCAGTTCTTC. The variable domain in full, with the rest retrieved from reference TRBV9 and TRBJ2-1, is DSGVTQTPKHLITATGQRVTLRCSPRSGDLSVYWYQQSLDQGLQFLIQYYNGEERAKGNILERFSAQQFPDLHSELNLSSLELGDSALYFCASSSDRPGQVFVEQFFGPGTRLTVL.

CDR3 DNA: TGTGCCAGCAGTAGACGACAGGGGAGCGGCTACACCTTC. Residues: CASSRRQGSGYTF. The chain is built from TRBV6-5 and TRBJ1-2, with 8 bases fitting TRBD1. Germline V gene lookup returns CDR1 MNHEY and CDR2 SVGAGI. V gave up 5 bases and J gave up 8 bases; unmatched junction bases: 7. The CDR3 extends over 13 amino acids.

The CDR3, as DNA: TGTGCCAGTAGTGGGGGGTTTGAAGATACGCAGTATTTT. This encodes CASSGGFEDTQYF. V gene TRBV6-2 or TRBV6-3 combines with J gene TRBJ2-3; possibly TRBD2 for D (6 bases). The V and J ends lost 9 bases and 5 bases respectively, with 15 bases between them. This CDR3 is 13 amino acids long. Germline CDR1 reads MNHEY; CDR2 reads SVGEGT.

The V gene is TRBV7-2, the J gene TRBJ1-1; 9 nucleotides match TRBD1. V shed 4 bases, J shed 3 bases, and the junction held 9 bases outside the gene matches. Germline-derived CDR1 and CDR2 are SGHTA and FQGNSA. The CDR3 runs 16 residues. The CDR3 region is CASSSRNYRGHTEAFF. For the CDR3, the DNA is TGTGCCAGCAGCTCGAGGAATTACAGGGGGCACACTGAAGCTTTCTTT.

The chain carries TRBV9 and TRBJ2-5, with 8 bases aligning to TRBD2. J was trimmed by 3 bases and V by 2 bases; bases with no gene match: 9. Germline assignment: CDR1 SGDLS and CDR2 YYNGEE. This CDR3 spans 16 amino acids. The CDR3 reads CASSVAGTSPEETQYF. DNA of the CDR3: TGTGCCAGCAGCGTCGCCGGGACTAGTCCAGAAGAGACCCAGTACTTC.